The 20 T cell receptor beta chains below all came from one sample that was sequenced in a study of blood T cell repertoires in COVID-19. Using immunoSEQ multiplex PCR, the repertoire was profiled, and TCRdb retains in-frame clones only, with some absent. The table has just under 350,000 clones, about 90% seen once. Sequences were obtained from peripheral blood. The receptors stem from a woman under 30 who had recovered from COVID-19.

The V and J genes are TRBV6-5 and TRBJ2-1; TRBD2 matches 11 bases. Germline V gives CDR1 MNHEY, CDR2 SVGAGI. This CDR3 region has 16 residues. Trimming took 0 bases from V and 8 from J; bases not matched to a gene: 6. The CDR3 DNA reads TGTGCCAGCAGTTACTCGAGGCTAGCGGGAGGCTATGAGCAGTTCTTC. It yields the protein CASSYSRLAGGYEQFF.

The CDR3 sequence is CASSLAGLVSGRPDTQYF. The CDR3 DNA reads as TGTGCCAGCAGCTTAGCGGGTCTCGTTAGCGGGAGACCAGATACGCAGTATTTT. J is TRBJ2-3 and V is TRBV7-2, with 9 bases that match TRBD2. Germline CDR1 is SGHTA and CDR2 is FQGNSA. J gave up 4 bases and V 0 bases, and 11 bases lay outside the gene matches. This CDR3 has 18 residues.

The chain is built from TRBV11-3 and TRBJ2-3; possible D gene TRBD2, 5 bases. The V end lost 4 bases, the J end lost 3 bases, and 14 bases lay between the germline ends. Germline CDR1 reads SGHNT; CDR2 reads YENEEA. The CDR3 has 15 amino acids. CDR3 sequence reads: CASSSRGTGTDTQYF. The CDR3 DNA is TGTGCCAGCAGCTCCCGGGGTACGGGAACAGATACGCAGTATTTT. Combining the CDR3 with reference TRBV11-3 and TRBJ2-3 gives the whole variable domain EAGVVQSPRYKIIEKKQPVAFWCNPISGHNTLYWYLQNLGQGPELLIRYENEEAVDDSQLPKDRFSAERLKGVDSTLKIQPAELGDSAVYLCASSSRGTGTDTQYFGPGTRLTVL.

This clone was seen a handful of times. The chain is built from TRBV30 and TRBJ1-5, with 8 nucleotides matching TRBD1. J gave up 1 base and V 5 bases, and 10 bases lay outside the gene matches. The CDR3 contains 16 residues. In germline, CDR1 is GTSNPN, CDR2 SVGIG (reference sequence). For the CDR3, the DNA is TGTGCCTGGGGGTTGGCAGGGGGCAGGAGCAATCAGCCCCAGCATTTT. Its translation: CAWGLAGGRSNQPQHF.

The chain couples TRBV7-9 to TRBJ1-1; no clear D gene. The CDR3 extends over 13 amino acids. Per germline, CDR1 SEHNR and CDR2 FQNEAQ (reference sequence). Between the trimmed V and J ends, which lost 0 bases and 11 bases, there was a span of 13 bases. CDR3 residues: CASSLASVERAFF. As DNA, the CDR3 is TGTGCCAGCAGCTTAGCGAGCGTGGAGAGGGCTTTCTTT.

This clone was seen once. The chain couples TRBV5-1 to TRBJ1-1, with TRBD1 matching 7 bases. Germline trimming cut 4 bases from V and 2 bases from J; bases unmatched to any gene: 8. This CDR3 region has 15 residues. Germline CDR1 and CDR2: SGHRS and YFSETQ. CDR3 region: CASSARQGSNTEAFF. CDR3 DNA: TGCGCCAGCAGCGCCCGACAGGGCTCCAACACTGAAGCTTTCTTT.

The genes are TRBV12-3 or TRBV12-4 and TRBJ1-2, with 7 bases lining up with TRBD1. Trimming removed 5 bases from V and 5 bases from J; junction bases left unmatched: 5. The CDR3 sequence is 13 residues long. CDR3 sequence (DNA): TGTGCCAGCAGTCGGGACAGCCTGTATGGCTACACCTTC. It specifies CASSRDSLYGYTF.

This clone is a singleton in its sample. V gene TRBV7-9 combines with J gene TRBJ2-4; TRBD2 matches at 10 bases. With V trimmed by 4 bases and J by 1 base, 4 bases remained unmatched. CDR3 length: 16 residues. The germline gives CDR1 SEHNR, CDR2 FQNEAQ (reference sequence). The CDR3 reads CASSSSGSAAKNIQYF. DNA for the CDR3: TGTGCCAGCAGCTCTAGCGGGAGTGCCGCCAAAAACATTCAGTACTTC.

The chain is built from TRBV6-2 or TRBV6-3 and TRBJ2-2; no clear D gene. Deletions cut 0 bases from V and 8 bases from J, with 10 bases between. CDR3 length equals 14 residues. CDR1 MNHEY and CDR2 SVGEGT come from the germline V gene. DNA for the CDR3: TGTGCCAGCAGTTACTCGTTACTTGTGGGGGAGCTGTTTTTT. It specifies CASSYSLLVGELFF.

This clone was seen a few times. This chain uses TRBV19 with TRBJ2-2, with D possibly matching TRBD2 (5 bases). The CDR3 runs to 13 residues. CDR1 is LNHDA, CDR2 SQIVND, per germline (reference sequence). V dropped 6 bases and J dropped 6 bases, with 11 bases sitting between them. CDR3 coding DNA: TGTGCCAGTAGATGGACTCCCGCCGGGGAGCTGTTTTTT. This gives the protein CASRWTPAGELFF.

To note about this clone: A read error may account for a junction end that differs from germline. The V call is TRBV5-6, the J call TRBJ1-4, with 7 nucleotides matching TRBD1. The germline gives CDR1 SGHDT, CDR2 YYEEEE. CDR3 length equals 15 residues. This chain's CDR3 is CASSQGVTGTGVGSF. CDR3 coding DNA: TGTGCCAGCAGCCAAGGGGTGACAGGGACTGGGGTAGGTTCCTTT.

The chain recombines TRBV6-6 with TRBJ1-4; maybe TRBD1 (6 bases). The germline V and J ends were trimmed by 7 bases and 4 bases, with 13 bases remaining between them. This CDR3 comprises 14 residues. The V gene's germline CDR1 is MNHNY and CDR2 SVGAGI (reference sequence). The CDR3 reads CASKKDSYNEKLFF. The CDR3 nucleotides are TGTGCCAGCAAAAAGGACAGCTATAATGAAAAACTGTTTTTT.

CDR3 coding DNA: TGTGCCAGCAGCCAAGAAGCGGGCCAGCCCCAGCATTTT. Protein product: CASSQEAGQPQHF. V is TRBV3-1 (or the pseudogene TRBV3-2) and J is TRBJ1-5; D unresolved. The germline CDR1 and CDR2 sequences are LGHDT and YNNKEL (reference sequence). This CDR3 region has 13 residues. V lost 0 bases to trimming and J lost 7 bases, with 7 bases between them.

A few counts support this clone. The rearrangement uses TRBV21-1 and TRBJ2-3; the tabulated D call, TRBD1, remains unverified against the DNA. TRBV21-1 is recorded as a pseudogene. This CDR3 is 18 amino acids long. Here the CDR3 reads CASSSRDRGLPSTDTQYF. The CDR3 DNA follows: TGTGCCAGCAGCTCAAGAGACAGGGGCCTTCCTAGCACAGATACGCAGTATTTT.

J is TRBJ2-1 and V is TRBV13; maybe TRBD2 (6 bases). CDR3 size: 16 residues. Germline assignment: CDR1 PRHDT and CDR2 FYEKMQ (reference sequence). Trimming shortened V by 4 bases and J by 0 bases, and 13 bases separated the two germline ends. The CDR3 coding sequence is TGTGCCAGCAGCTCCTCGGGGGTACCCTCCTACAATGAGCAGTTCTTC. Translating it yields CASSSSGVPSYNEQFF.

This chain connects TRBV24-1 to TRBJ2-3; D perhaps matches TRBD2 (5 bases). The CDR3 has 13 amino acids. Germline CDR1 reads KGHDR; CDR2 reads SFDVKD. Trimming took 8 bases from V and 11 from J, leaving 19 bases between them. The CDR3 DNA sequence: TGTGCCACCAAGGGAGCAGGCACGAGTGAGCAGTATTTT. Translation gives CATKGAGTSEQYF.

The CDR3 bases are TGTGCCACCAGTGATACCCTGACTAGCGGAAGTAGCACAGATACGCAGTATTTT. Its translation is CATSDTLTSGSSTDTQYF. The rearrangement uses TRBV24-1 and TRBJ2-3; TRBD2 matches 9 bases. The CDR3 runs 18 residues. Germline trimming cut 3 bases from V and 0 bases from J; bases unmatched to any gene: 9. Germline loops: CDR1 KGHDR, CDR2 SFDVKD.

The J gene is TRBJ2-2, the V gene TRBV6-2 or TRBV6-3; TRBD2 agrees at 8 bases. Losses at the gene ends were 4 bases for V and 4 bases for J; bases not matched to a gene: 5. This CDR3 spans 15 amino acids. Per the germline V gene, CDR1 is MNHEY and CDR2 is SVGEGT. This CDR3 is CASSLLAASTGELFF. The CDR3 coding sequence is TGTGCCAGCAGTTTACTAGCGGCAAGCACCGGGGAGCTGTTTTTT.

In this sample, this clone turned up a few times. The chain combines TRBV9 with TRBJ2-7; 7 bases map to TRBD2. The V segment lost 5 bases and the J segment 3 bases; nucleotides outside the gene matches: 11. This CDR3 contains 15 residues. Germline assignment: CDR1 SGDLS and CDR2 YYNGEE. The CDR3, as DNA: TGTGCCAGCAGGCCCGGGACCCGGGGGGACTACGAGCAGTACGTC. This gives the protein CASRPGTRGDYEQYV.

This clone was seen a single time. CDR3 amino acids: CSVGDGGLNEQFF. DNA of the CDR3: TGCAGCGTTGGCGACGGAGGTTTAAATGAGCAGTTCTTC. V gene TRBV29-1 combines with J gene TRBJ2-1; D is perhaps TRBD2 (5 bases). There are 13 residues in the CDR3. Germline CDR1 is SQVTM and CDR2 is ANQGSEA. V was pared by 4 bases and J by 7 bases, with 14 bases between.